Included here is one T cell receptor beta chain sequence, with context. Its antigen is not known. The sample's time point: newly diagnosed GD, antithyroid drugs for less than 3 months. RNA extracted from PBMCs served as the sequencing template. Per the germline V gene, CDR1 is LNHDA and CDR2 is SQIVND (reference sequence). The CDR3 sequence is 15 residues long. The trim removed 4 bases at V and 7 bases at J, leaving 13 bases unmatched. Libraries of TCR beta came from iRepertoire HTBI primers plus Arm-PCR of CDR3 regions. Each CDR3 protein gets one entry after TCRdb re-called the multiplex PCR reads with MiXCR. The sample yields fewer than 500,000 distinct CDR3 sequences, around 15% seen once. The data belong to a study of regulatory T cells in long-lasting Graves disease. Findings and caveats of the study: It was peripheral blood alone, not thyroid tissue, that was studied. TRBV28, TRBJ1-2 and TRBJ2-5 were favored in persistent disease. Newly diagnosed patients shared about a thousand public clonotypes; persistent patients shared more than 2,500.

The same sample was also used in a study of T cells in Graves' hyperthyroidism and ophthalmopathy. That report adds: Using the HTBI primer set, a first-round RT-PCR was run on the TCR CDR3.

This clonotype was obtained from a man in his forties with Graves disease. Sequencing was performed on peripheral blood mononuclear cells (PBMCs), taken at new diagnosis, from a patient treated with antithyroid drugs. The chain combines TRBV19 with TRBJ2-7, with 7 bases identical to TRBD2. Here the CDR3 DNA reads TGTGCCAGTAGTACAAACGGACTAGTCTTGGGGGAGCAGTACTTC. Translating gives CASSTNGLVLGEQYF. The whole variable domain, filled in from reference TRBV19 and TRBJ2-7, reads DGGITQSPKYLFRKEGQNVTLSCEQNLNHDAMYWYRQDPGQGLRLIYYSQIVNDFQKGDIAEGYSVSREKKESFPLTVTSAQKNPTAFYLCASSTNGLVLGEQYFGPGTRLTVT.